What follows are 26 T cell receptor beta chains derived from one specimen sequenced in a study of CD8 T cells in Susac syndrome. A quantity of about 0.45 to 1 ug RNA underwent reverse transcription using random hexamers. Each CDR3 protein gets one entry after TCRdb re-called the immunoSEQ multiplex PCR reads with MiXCR. The profile shows 150,000 to 200,000 distinct CDR3 sequences, over 85% of them singletons. Sequenced input: CD4+ T cells from PBMCs. All receptors come from a human donor with multiple sclerosis.

The chain joins TRBV2 to TRBJ2-1; tentatively, D is TRBD1 (5 bases). Trimming took 10 bases from V and 7 from J, leaving 17 bases between them. The CDR3 consists of 13 residues. Germline V CDR1 and CDR2: SNHLY, FYNNEI. CDR3 bases: TGTGCCACTCAGGGCAGGGTTCCGAATGAGCAGTTCTTC. Amino acid sequence: CATQGRVPNEQFF.

V is TRBV14 and J is TRBJ1-6; perhaps TRBD1 as D (5 bases). CDR1 and CDR2 from the germline V gene are SGHDN and FVKESK. The V end was cut by 1 base, the J end by 8 bases, with 12 bases between. There are 15 residues in the CDR3. The CDR3 reads CASSQVQGWDSPLHF. The DNA for the CDR3 is TGTGCCAGCAGCCAAGTTCAGGGCTGGGATTCACCCCTCCACTTT. Full variable domain (outside the CDR3, taken from reference TRBV14 and TRBJ1-6): EAGVTQFPSHSVIEKGQTVTLRCDPISGHDNLYWYRRVMGKEIKFLLHFVKESKQDESGMPNNRFLAERTGGTYSTLKVQPAELEDSGVYFCASSQVQGWDSPLHFGNGTRLTVT.

This CDR3 is CASTTSGGQTQYF. The CDR3 region has the DNA TGTGCCAGCACCACATCCGGGGGACAGACCCAGTACTTC. The rearrangement uses TRBV12-3 or TRBV12-4 and TRBJ2-5, with a tentative D call TRBD2 (6 bases). The CDR3 has 13 amino acids. Trimming cost V 7 bases and J 6 bases, with 15 bases left between them.

The chain employs TRBV5-1 and TRBJ1-4, with 7 nucleotides matching TRBD1. This CDR3 has 15 amino acids. Germline-derived CDR1 and CDR2 are SGHRS and YFSETQ. Unmatched junction bases numbered 7, after V lost 4 bases and J lost 4 bases. CDR3 nucleotide sequence: TGCGCCAGCAGCCGCGCCCGGGACAGTAATGAAAAACTGTTTTTT. It encodes CASSRARDSNEKLFF.

V usage is TRBV30 and J usage is TRBJ2-1; 15 positions match TRBD2. Germline CDR1 and CDR2: GTSNPN and SVGIG (reference sequence). The J segment lost 12 bases and the V segment lost 1 base, leaving 1 base of the junction unmatched. The CDR3 spans 13 residues. This chain's CDR3 is CAWSGTSGGGQFF. CDR3 nucleotide sequence: TGTGCCTGGAGTGGGACTAGCGGGGGGGGGCAGTTCTTC.

The chain carries TRBV19 and TRBJ2-3; 9 bases agree with TRBD2. The germline V gene has CDR1 LNHDA and CDR2 SQIVND (reference sequence). V lost 9 bases, J lost 4 bases, and 5 bases stayed unmatched. The CDR3 length is 13 residues. The chain's CDR3 is CASRLAVSDTQYF. The CDR3 nucleotides are TGTGCCAGCAGACTAGCGGTCTCAGATACGCAGTATTTT.

The genes are TRBV10-3 and TRBJ1-4, with D tentatively TRBD1 (5 bases). From germline, CDR1 is ENHRY and CDR2 SYGVKD. The CDR3 length is 15 residues. V was trimmed by 0 bases and J by 7 bases, leaving 12 bases between them. CDR3 residues: CAISESGQRSEKLFF. The CDR3 DNA follows: TGTGCCATCAGTGAGTCGGGGCAGAGAAGTGAAAAACTGTTTTTT.

The chain carries TRBV4-3 and TRBJ1-3; D is unresolved. Trimming removed 1 base at V and 2 bases at J, with 12 bases between. CDR1 LGHNA and CDR2 YSLEER come from the germline V gene. The CDR3 totals 16 residues. CDR3: CASSQAREWAGNTIYF. As DNA, the CDR3 is TGCGCCAGCAGCCAAGCGAGGGAATGGGCTGGAAACACCATATATTTT.

The rearrangement uses TRBV4-3 and TRBJ1-4; the D gene is possibly TRBD1 (6 bases). CDR1 and CDR2 from the germline V gene are LGHNA and YSLEER. This CDR3 contains 17 residues. The germline V and J ends were trimmed by 1 base and 0 bases, with 12 bases remaining between them. CDR3 sequence reads: CASSQGQVGATNEKLFF. The CDR3, as DNA: TGCGCCAGCAGCCAAGGACAGGTGGGGGCAACTAATGAAAAACTGTTTTTT.

The chain uses TRBV24-1 and TRBJ2-2; D is perhaps TRBD1 (6 bases). The CDR3 spans 14 residues. Germline values: CDR1 KGHDR, CDR2 SFDVKD. The germline V and J ends were trimmed by 10 bases and 7 bases, with 18 bases remaining between them. This CDR3 reads CATPRDINDGELFF. The CDR3 DNA reads TGTGCCACTCCAAGGGACATTAATGACGGGGAGCTGTTTTTT.

The chain employs TRBV7-9 and TRBJ2-7, with D unresolved. The germline CDR1 and CDR2 sequences are SEHNR and FQNEAQ (reference sequence). V lost 1 base and J lost 2, with 12 bases in between. This CDR3 has 15 amino acids. The chain's CDR3 is CASSLGGNRAYEQYF. The DNA for the CDR3 is TGTGCCAGCAGCTTAGGCGGAAACCGGGCCTACGAGCAGTACTTC.

This rearrangement joins TRBV5-1 to TRBJ2-3; 11 bases agree with TRBD2. The germline V gene has CDR1 SGHRS and CDR2 YFSETQ. After removal of 3 bases from V and 2 bases from J, the junction contained 5 bases not matched to a gene. CDR3 size: 16 residues. The CDR3 reads CASSSGTSGYTDTQYF. The CDR3 region has the DNA TGCGCCAGCAGCTCCGGGACTAGCGGTTACACAGATACGCAGTATTTT. Complete variable domain (other parts from reference TRBV5-1 and TRBJ2-3): KAGVTQTPRYLIKTRGQQVTLSCSPISGHRSVSWYQQTPGQGLQFLFEYFSETQRNKGNFPGRFSGRQFSNSRSEMNVSTLELGDSALYLCASSSGTSGYTDTQYFGPGTRLTVL.

The V gene is TRBV9, the J gene TRBJ2-7, with 8 bases aligning to TRBD2. From germline, CDR1 is SGDLS and CDR2 YYNGEE. The CDR3 extends over 14 amino acids. V was clipped by 1 base and J by 3 bases; unmatched bases: 3. The DNA of the CDR3 is TGTGCCAGCAGCGTATCCAGCGGGAGCTACGAGCAGTACTTC. Translating gives CASSVSSGSYEQYF.

The CDR3 is CASSPSTGSYEQYF. CDR3 in DNA: TGTGCCAGTAGCCCTTCGACAGGCTCCTACGAGCAGTACTTC. The V and J genes are TRBV19 and TRBJ2-7; a weak D match, TRBD1 (6 bases). The ends were cut back, 6 bases at V and 0 bases at J, with 12 bases in the middle. The CDR3 contains 14 residues. Germline CDR1 reads LNHDA; CDR2 reads SQIVND (reference sequence).

This sequence joins TRBV19 and TRBJ1-2; D call uncertain. In germline, CDR1 is LNHDA, CDR2 SQIVND (reference sequence). The CDR3 is 12 residues long. V dropped 5 bases and J dropped 1 base, with 5 bases sitting between them. In nucleotides, the CDR3 is TGTGCCAGTAGTCTATTTAACTATGGCTACACCTTC. This translates into CASSLFNYGYTF.

The chain links TRBV20-1 to TRBJ1-6, with D possibly TRBD1 on 6 matching bases. V shed 3 bases and J shed 5 bases, with 11 bases lying between them. There are 14 residues in the CDR3. Germline CDR1 DFQATT, CDR2 SNEGSKA (reference sequence). The CDR3 here is CSASRQANNSPLHF. The DNA of the CDR3 is TGCAGTGCTAGCCGACAGGCCAATAATTCACCCCTCCACTTT.

The chain joins TRBV9 to TRBJ1-2; 7 bases match TRBD1. The CDR3 length is 16 residues. J gave up 4 bases and V 3 bases, and 12 bases lay outside the gene matches. Germline CDR1 SGDLS, CDR2 YYNGEE. The CDR3 region has the DNA TGTGCCAGCAGCGCCGAGTGGGGACAGATGGGCTATGGCTACACCTTC. Protein sequence: CASSAEWGQMGYGYTF.

The rearrangement links TRBV9 to TRBJ1-5; the match to TRBD1 covers 11 bases. Unmatched junction bases numbered 11, after V lost 3 bases and J lost 9 bases. CDR3 length: 16 residues. Germline V lookup: CDR1 SGDLS, CDR2 YYNGEE. CDR3 in amino acids: CASSADSGQGGWPQHF. The CDR3 DNA is TGTGCCAGCAGCGCGGATTCGGGACAGGGGGGCTGGCCCCAGCATTTT.

This rearrangement joins TRBV5-1 to TRBJ1-2, with 9 bases lining up with TRBD1. CDR3 length equals 17 residues. Unmatched junction bases numbered 12, after V lost 4 bases and J lost 2 bases. Germline V CDR1 and CDR2: SGHRS, YFSETQ. The CDR3 sequence is CASSATGGRNFNYGYTF. The CDR3 region has the DNA TGCGCCAGCAGCGCCACAGGGGGCAGGAACTTCAACTATGGCTACACCTTC.

This chain connects TRBV2 to TRBJ1-2, with 8 bases identical to TRBD1. From germline, CDR1 is SNHLY and CDR2 FYNNEI. CDR3 length: 12 amino acids. The V and J ends lost 7 bases and 4 bases, in that order; junction bases with no gene match: 2. The chain's CDR3 is CASTDRVYGYTF. The CDR3 region has the DNA TGTGCCAGCACGGACAGGGTCTATGGCTACACCTTC.

This clonotype was seen a single time. The V gene is TRBV20-1, the J gene TRBJ2-3, with 11 nucleotides matching TRBD2. The germline gives CDR1 DFQATT, CDR2 SNEGSKA (reference sequence). The CDR3 contains 14 residues. V gave up 1 base and J gave up 5 bases; unmatched junction bases: 2. CDR3 in DNA: TGCAGTGCTAGAGTGGGACTAGCGGTAGATACGCAGTATTTT. Translation gives CSARVGLAVDTQYF.

The V and J genes are TRBV4-2 and TRBJ1-5; the D gene is possibly TRBD1 (5 bases). Trimming pared 0 bases from V and 4 bases from J, leaving 16 bases between. Per germline, CDR1 LGHNA and CDR2 YNFKEQ. The CDR3 loop spans 17 amino acids. Written as DNA, the CDR3 is TGTGCCAGCAGCCAAGATCGGGACTCGGGGTCGAATCAGCCCCAGCATTTT. This encodes CASSQDRDSGSNQPQHF.

The genes are TRBV25-1 and TRBJ2-2; 9 positions match TRBD1. The germline gives CDR1 MGHDK, CDR2 SYGVNS. The V segment lost 3 bases and the J segment 4 bases; nucleotides outside the gene matches: 3. The CDR3 extends over 15 amino acids. The CDR3 nucleotides read TGTGCCAGCAGTGACGAGACAGGGGGCACCGGGGAGCTGTTTTTT. Translation: CASSDETGGTGELFF. Full variable domain (missing parts from reference TRBV25-1 and TRBJ2-2): EADIYQTPRYLVIGTGKKITLECSQTMGHDKMYWYQQDPGMELHLIHYSYGVNSTEKGDLSSESTVSRIRTEHFPLTLESARPSHTSQYLCASSDETGGTGELFFGEGSRLTVL.

The V gene is TRBV27, the J gene TRBJ2-7; 8 bases are a match to TRBD2. The CDR3 extends over 14 amino acids. Germline CDR1 is MNHEY and CDR2 is SMNVEV (reference sequence). The junction had 7 bases not matched to a gene; V was cut back by 5 bases and J by 4 bases. The CDR3 DNA reads as TGTGCCAGCAGTCGCGATCGGGGGGGTTACGAGCAGTACTTC. As protein: CASSRDRGGYEQYF.

This rearrangement joins TRBV30 to TRBJ1-1; D remains unclear. CDR1 and CDR2 (germline): GTSNPN, SVGIG (reference sequence). V gave up 3 bases and J gave up 11 bases, with 22 bases separating them. This CDR3 is 14 amino acids long. CDR3 in DNA: TGTGCCTGGAGATCCTTCGGTATGACGTCTAGCGCTTTCTTT. This sequence encodes CAWRSFGMTSSAFF.

V and J are TRBV4-3 and TRBJ1-5, with D unclear. This CDR3 is 15 amino acids long. Germline V gene lookup returns CDR1 LGHNA and CDR2 YSLEER. Trimming shortened V by 1 base and J by 8 bases, and 15 bases separated the two germline ends. The CDR3 bases are TGCGCCAGCAGCCAAGGGACGGTGTCAGGTGAGCCCCAGCATTTT. Translating gives CASSQGTVSGEPQHF.